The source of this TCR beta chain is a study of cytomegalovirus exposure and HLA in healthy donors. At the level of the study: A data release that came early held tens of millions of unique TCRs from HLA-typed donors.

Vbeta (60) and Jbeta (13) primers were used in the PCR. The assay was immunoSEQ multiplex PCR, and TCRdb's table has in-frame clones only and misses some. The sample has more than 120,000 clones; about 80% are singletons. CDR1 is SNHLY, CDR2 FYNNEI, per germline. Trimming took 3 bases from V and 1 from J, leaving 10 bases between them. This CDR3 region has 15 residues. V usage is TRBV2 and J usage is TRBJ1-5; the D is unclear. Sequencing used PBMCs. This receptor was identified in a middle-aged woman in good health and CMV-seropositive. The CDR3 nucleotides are TGTGCCAGCAGTGACACAGTCATAAGCAATCAGCCCCAGCATTTT. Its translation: CASSDTVISNQPQHF.